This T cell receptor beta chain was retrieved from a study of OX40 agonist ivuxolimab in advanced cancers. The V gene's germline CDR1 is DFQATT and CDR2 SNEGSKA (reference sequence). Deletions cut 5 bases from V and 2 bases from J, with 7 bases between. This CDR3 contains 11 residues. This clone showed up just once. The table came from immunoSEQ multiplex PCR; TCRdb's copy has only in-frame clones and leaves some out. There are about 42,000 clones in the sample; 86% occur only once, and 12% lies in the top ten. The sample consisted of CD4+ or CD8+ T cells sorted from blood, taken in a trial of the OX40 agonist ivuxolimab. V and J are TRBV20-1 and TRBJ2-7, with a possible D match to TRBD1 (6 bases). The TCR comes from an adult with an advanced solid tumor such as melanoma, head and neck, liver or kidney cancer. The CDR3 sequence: CSAYRAYEQYF. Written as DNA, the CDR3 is TGCAGTGCTTACAGGGCCTACGAGCAGTACTTC.